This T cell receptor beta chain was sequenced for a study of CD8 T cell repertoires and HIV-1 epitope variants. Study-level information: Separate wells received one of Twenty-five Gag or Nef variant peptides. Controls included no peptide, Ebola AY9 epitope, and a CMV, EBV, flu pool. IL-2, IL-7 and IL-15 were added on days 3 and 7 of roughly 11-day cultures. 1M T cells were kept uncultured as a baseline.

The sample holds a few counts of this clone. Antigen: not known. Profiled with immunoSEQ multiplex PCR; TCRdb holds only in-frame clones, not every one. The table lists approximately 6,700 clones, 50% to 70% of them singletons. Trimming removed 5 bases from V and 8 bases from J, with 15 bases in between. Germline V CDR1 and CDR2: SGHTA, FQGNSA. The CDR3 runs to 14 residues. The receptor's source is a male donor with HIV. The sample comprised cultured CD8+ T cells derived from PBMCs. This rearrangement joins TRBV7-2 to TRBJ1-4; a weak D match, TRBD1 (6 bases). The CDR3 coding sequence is TGTGCCAGCAGCGGAGCGGGGGCTCGAGAAAAACTGTTTTTT. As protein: CASSGAGAREKLFF.